This TCR beta chain was profiled in a study of blood T cell repertoires in COVID-19. Study in general: Acute-phase and convalescent COVID-19 samples originated in the United States, Italy and Spain. T cells, B-cell-depleted T cells, or PBMCs supplied cDNA or gDNA.

The length of the CDR3 is 14 residues. Germline V gives CDR1 MDHEN, CDR2 SYDVKM. The trim removed 2 bases at V and 7 bases at J, leaving 2 bases unmatched. Methods used by the authors: Amplification of reference gene primers was used by the study to estimate nucleated cell counts. This table comes from immunoSEQ multiplex PCR, and its TCRdb copy is limited to in-frame clones, with some not included. The V and J calls and clone size are taken from that table; D and trimming were inferred from the DNA. The top ten clones hold 28% of a sample with around 77,000 clones, about four fifths of them seen once.

The chain joins TRBV28 to TRBJ1-4, with 9 positions matching TRBD1. The sequence derives from a woman of 80 years or more with active or convalescent COVID-19. Sample: peripheral blood. CDR3 sequence: CASSLPGQGEKLFF. CDR3 sequence (DNA): TGTGCCAGCAGTTTACCGGGACAGGGTGAAAAACTGTTTTTT.